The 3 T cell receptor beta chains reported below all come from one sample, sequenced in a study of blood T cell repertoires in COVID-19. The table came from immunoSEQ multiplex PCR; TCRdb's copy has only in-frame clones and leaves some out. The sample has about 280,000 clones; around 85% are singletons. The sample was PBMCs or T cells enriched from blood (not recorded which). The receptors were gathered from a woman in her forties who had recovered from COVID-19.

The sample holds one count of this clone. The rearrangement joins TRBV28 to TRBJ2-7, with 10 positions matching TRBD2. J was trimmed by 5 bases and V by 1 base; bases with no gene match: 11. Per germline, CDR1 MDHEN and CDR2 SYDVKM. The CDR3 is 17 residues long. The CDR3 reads CASSLLSSGGLRDEQYF. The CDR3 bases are TGTGCCAGCAGTTTATTGTCTAGCGGGGGTTTGAGGGACGAGCAGTACTTC.

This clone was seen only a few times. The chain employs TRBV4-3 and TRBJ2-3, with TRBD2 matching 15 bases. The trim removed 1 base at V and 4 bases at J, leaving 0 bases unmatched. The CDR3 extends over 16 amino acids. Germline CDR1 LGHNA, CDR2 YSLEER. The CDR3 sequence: CASSQGTSGRADTQYF. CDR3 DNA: TGCGCCAGCAGCCAAGGGACTAGCGGGAGGGCAGATACGCAGTATTTT.

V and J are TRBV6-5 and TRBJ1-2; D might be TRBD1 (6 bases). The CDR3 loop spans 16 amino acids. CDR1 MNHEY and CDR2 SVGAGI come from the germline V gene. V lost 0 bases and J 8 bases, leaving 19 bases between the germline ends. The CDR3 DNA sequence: TGTGCCAGCAGTTACTCGGATGGGGGCTCCCTGGGGGGCTACACCTTC. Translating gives CASSYSDGGSLGGYTF.